This T cell receptor beta chain was identified during a study of control samples from healthy donors and cancer patients. The data were produced by immunoSEQ multiplex PCR, yet TCRdb's version contains in-frame clones alone and is incomplete. The sample lists 100,000 to 150,000 clones; 80% to 95% were seen once. Germline CDR1 is SNHLY and CDR2 is FYNNEI. After removal of 6 bases from V and 5 bases from J, the junction contained 11 bases not matched to a gene. The CDR3 consists of 16 residues. This chain links TRBV2 with TRBJ1-4, with 8 bases that match TRBD1. The TCR comes from a man aged 18 to 29 in good health. Specimen: blood. CDR3 bases: TGTGCCAGCAGCTCAGATGACAGGGGATGGAATGAAAAACTGTTTTTT. This sequence encodes CASSSDDRGWNEKLFF.